This TCR beta chain was captured in a study of T-cell reconstitution after alpha-beta-depleted transplantation in children. There are 12 residues in the CDR3. The germline V and J ends were trimmed by 7 bases and 2 bases, with 9 bases remaining between them. Germline V gene sequence: CDR1 MNHEY, CDR2 SMNVEV (reference sequence). This clonotype has just a few counts. Unique molecular identifiers were built into the TCRbeta library. MiXCR, run by TCRdb on the PCR reads, gives a single entry per CDR3 protein. The repertoire has about 980,000 distinct CDR3 sequences, 25% to 35% of them found once; the top ten carry roughly 31%.

This specimen was PBMCs, mostly from graft donor cells, taken 360 days after TCRalphabeta/CD19-depleted stem cell transplant. The TCR originated in a boy younger than two who had a stem cell transplant for SCID, so the T cells may come from the graft donor. The chain combines TRBV27 with TRBJ2-7; tentatively, D is TRBD2 (5 bases). CDR3 amino acids: CASKGSPYEQYF. The CDR3 DNA sequence: TGTGCCAGCAAAGGGAGTCCCTACGAGCAGTACTTC.